These T cell receptor beta chains were read from a single sample in a study of cytomegalovirus exposure and HLA in healthy donors. Only in-frame clones appear in the TCRdb table, and some are missing; sequencing was by immunoSEQ multiplex PCR. The data contain about 150,000 clones, over 60% of them singletons. The specimen was PBMCs. These receptors were taken from a woman aged 40 to 50 in good health and CMV-seronegative. CDR3s include the opening cysteine and the closing phenylalanine or tryptophan. The order of the fields is D gene, clone size, V gene, J gene, CDR3 protein, CDR3 DNA. The D gene is left open where the match is weak. Only some rows state a clone size, as once, few, many or a class for expanded clones.

d_call: TRBD2
clone_size: few
v_call: TRBV5-1
j_call: TRBJ2-3
cdr3_aa: CASSSWVAGGTDTQYF
cdr3_nt: TGCGCCAGCAGCTCCTGGGTAGCGGGGGGCACAGATACGCAGTATTTT

d_call: TRBD1
clone_size: NA
v_call: TRBV5-1
j_call: TRBJ1-4
cdr3_aa: CASSWTGATNEKLFF
cdr3_nt: TGCGCCAGCAGCTGGACAGGGGCGACTAATGAAAAACTGTTTTTT

d_call: TRBD1
clone_size: NA
v_call: TRBV6-6
j_call: TRBJ2-4
cdr3_aa: CASRWDRLKNIQYF
cdr3_nt: TGTGCCAGCAGGTGGGACAGACTTAAAAACATTCAGTACTTC

d_call: NA
clone_size: NA
v_call: TRBV27
j_call: TRBJ1-2
cdr3_aa: CASSLSGGFYGYTF
cdr3_nt: TGTGCCAGCAGTTTATCTGGGGGGTTCTATGGCTACACCTTC

d_call: TRBD1
clone_size: NA
v_call: TRBV29-1
j_call: TRBJ1-1
cdr3_aa: CSARDRGETEAFF
cdr3_nt: TGCAGCGCACGGGACAGGGGGGAAACTGAAGCTTTCTTT

d_call: NA
clone_size: NA
v_call: TRBV28
j_call: TRBJ1-4
cdr3_aa: CASSLMDTLNEKLFF
cdr3_nt: TGTGCCAGCAGTTTAATGGACACTCTTAATGAAAAACTGTTTTTT

d_call: NA
clone_size: NA
v_call: TRBV28
j_call: TRBJ2-7
cdr3_aa: CASSLTVYSYEQYF
cdr3_nt: TGTGCCAGCAGCCTGACAGTATACTCCTACGAGCAGTACTTC

d_call: NA
clone_size: NA
v_call: TRBV5-1
j_call: TRBJ2-7
cdr3_aa: CASRVSGTPIYEQYF
cdr3_nt: TGCGCCAGCAGAGTCTCTGGGACACCTATTTACGAGCAGTACTTC

d_call: TRBD1
clone_size: once
v_call: TRBV2
j_call: TRBJ1-2
cdr3_aa: CASTEDRGAGYTF
cdr3_nt: TGTGCCAGCACCGAAGACAGGGGGGCGGGCTACACCTTC

d_call: NA
clone_size: NA
v_call: TRBV11-2
j_call: TRBJ2-7
cdr3_aa: CASSPNTGYEQYF
cdr3_nt: TGTGCCAGCAGCCCCAACACAGGCTACGAGCAGTACTTC

d_call: TRBD1
clone_size: NA
v_call: TRBV28
j_call: TRBJ1-1
cdr3_aa: CASHGTENTEAFF
cdr3_nt: TGTGCCAGCCACGGGACAGAGAACACTGAAGCTTTCTTT

d_call: TRBD2
clone_size: NA
v_call: TRBV7-2
j_call: TRBJ2-2
cdr3_aa: CASSLIGGSTGELFF
cdr3_nt: TGTGCCAGCAGCTTAATCGGGGGGTCCACCGGGGAGCTGTTTTTT

d_call: TRBD1
clone_size: once
v_call: TRBV12-5
j_call: TRBJ2-1
cdr3_aa: CASGLVPGQGTNEQFF
cdr3_nt: TGTGCTAGTGGTTTGGTGCCGGGACAGGGGACCAATGAGCAGTTCTTC

d_call: TRBD1
clone_size: few
v_call: TRBV15
j_call: TRBJ2-7
cdr3_aa: CATSTRQGLVEQYF
cdr3_nt: TGTGCCACCAGCACCCGACAGGGTTTGGTCGAGCAGTACTTC

d_call: TRBD2
clone_size: few
v_call: TRBV5-4
j_call: TRBJ2-1
cdr3_aa: CASSPIGRELYNEQFF
cdr3_nt: TGTGCCAGCAGCCCGATTGGGCGGGAGCTTTACAATGAGCAGTTCTTC

d_call: NA
clone_size: NA
v_call: TRBV7-9
j_call: TRBJ2-5
cdr3_aa: CASSLVRGRQETQYF
cdr3_nt: TGTGCCAGCAGCTTAGTTCGGGGGAGGCAAGAGACCCAGTACTTC

d_call: NA
clone_size: NA
v_call: TRBV27
j_call: TRBJ1-3
cdr3_aa: CASSYGPTLSLSGNTIYF
cdr3_nt: TGTGCCAGCAGTTATGGGCCCACCCTATCCCTTTCTGGAAACACCATATATTTT

d_call: NA
clone_size: NA
v_call: TRBV5-1
j_call: TRBJ1-1
cdr3_aa: CASSADSLNTEAFF
cdr3_nt: TGCGCCAGCAGCGCTGACAGCCTGAACACTGAAGCTTTCTTT

d_call: NA
clone_size: NA
v_call: TRBV12-5
j_call: TRBJ2-2
cdr3_aa: CASGPPGVFTGELFF
cdr3_nt: TGTGCTAGTGGTCCCCCCGGGGTTTTCACCGGGGAGCTGTTTTTT

d_call: TRBD1
clone_size: NA
v_call: TRBV5-6
j_call: TRBJ2-1
cdr3_aa: CASSHIPGQGWGEQFF
cdr3_nt: TGTGCCAGCAGCCATATACCGGGACAGGGCTGGGGTGAGCAGTTCTTC

d_call: NA
clone_size: NA
v_call: TRBV1
j_call: TRBJ2-5
cdr3_aa: CTSSQSAGPFQETQYF
cdr3_nt: TGCACCAGCAGCCAATCAGCGGGGCCCTTCCAAGAGACCCAGTACTTC

d_call: TRBD2
clone_size: NA
v_call: TRBV6-5
j_call: TRBJ2-7
cdr3_aa: CASSYSRTSGSYEQYF
cdr3_nt: TGTGCCAGCAGTTACTCTCGTACTAGCGGGAGCTACGAGCAGTACTTC

d_call: TRBD2
clone_size: once
v_call: TRBV7-6
j_call: TRBJ2-7
cdr3_aa: CASSLPEREAPSYEQYF
cdr3_nt: TGTGCCAGCAGCCTTCCAGAGCGGGAGGCTCCGTCCTACGAGCAGTACTTC

d_call: NA
clone_size: NA
v_call: TRBV19
j_call: TRBJ1-6
cdr3_aa: CASTDFNSPLHF
cdr3_nt: TGTGCCAGTACAGATTTTAATTCACCCCTCCACTTT

d_call: NA
clone_size: NA
v_call: TRBV4-1
j_call: TRBJ1-2
cdr3_aa: CASSQEFPPDRYGYTF
cdr3_nt: TGCGCCAGCAGCCAAGAATTTCCCCCCGACAGGTATGGCTACACCTTC

d_call: NA
clone_size: NA
v_call: TRBV6-5
j_call: TRBJ2-4
cdr3_aa: CASSLLRARGIQYF
cdr3_nt: TGTGCCAGCAGTTTATTAAGGGCCAGGGGCATTCAGTACTTC

d_call: TRBD2
clone_size: NA
v_call: TRBV10-3
j_call: TRBJ2-3
cdr3_aa: CAISRRGGSSTDTQYF
cdr3_nt: TGTGCCATCAGCCGTCGGGGGGGGTCTAGCACAGATACGCAGTATTTT

d_call: NA
clone_size: NA
v_call: TRBV19
j_call: TRBJ2-1
cdr3_aa: CASGASSYNEQFF
cdr3_nt: TGTGCCTCAGGGGCGAGCTCCTACAATGAGCAGTTCTTC

d_call: NA
clone_size: NA
v_call: TRBV19
j_call: TRBJ1-1
cdr3_aa: CASMGKGNTEAFF
cdr3_nt: TGTGCCAGTATGGGCAAGGGGAATACTGAAGCTTTCTTT

d_call: NA
clone_size: NA
v_call: TRBV2
j_call: TRBJ1-5
cdr3_aa: CASSEQGSSNQPQHF
cdr3_nt: TGTGCCAGCAGTGAACAGGGGAGTAGCAATCAGCCCCAGCATTTT

d_call: TRBD1
clone_size: NA
v_call: TRBV4-2
j_call: TRBJ1-5
cdr3_aa: CASSQEGTGGYSNQPQHF
cdr3_nt: TGTGCCAGCAGCCAAGAGGGCACAGGGGGGTATAGCAATCAGCCCCAGCATTTT

d_call: TRBD1
clone_size: NA
v_call: TRBV7-2
j_call: TRBJ1-2
cdr3_aa: CASSHRQGAAGYTF
cdr3_nt: TGTGCCAGCAGCCACCGACAGGGGGCTGCTGGCTACACCTTC

d_call: NA
clone_size: NA
v_call: TRBV11-2
j_call: TRBJ2-1
cdr3_aa: CASSLIVAYNEQFF
cdr3_nt: TGTGCCAGCAGCTTAATAGTGGCCTACAATGAGCAGTTCTTC

d_call: NA
clone_size: NA
v_call: TRBV6-1
j_call: TRBJ1-4
cdr3_aa: CASSAPGDANEKLFF
cdr3_nt: TGTGCCAGCAGTGCCCCAGGGGATGCTAATGAAAAACTGTTTTTT

d_call: NA
clone_size: NA
v_call: TRBV6-6
j_call: TRBJ2-3
cdr3_aa: CASSYSTSTDTQYF
cdr3_nt: TGTGCCAGCAGTTACTCGACTAGCACAGATACGCAGTATTTT